This TCR beta chain stems from a study of blood T cell repertoires in COVID-19 (dated by TCRdb to about 2020). Concerning the study at large: Samples from collaborators originated in the United States, Italy and Spain and spanned both the acute and convalescent phases of COVID-19. The repertoires were released in a freely available public database meant as a resource for research on the immune response to SARS-CoV-2. A de-identified subject ID, COVID-19 status, age in years and sex were almost always included in the sample metadata. The prospective study material was composed of cDNA or gDNA derived from T cells, B-cell-depleted T cells, or PBMCs. Where HLA class I and class II types were available, the types were taken from metadata supplied by the sample provider, not from assay-based typing. Samples came from the ongoing ImmuneRACE study (first 160 participants) plus 1,254 subjects from 6 global collaborators. Deeply sampled blood TCRbeta repertoires from subjects exposed to, actively infected with, or recovered from COVID-19 were included in the dataset.

Collaborating institutions collected whole blood in K2EDTA tubes following their own protocols. For TCRbeta analysis, collaborators shipped samples as frozen whole blood, isolated PBMCs, or DNA extracted from either of those sample types. TCRbeta CDR3 regions were amplified from genomic DNA using the immunoSEQ Assay, a bias-controlled multiplex PCR. On the authors' methods: Within the assay, amplification of reference gene primers was used to estimate how many nucleated cells each sample contained. To quantify the absolute abundance of each unique TCRbeta CDR3 rearrangement, sequence reads were collapsed and filtered. Productive Simpson clonality was computed per sample as the square root of Simpson's diversity index over productive rearrangements. This immuneACCESS table, as held by TCRdb, lists in-frame sequences with V and J called but not all clones. Of the missing ones, under half trace to an unresolved V gene in checked studies; the others have no known cause. For V, J and clone size, that table is used; D and trimming come from the DNA. For this sample there are 100,000 to 150,000 clones; roughly 90% appear just once. In total, the top ten clones hold 6.5% to 9% of the sample.

Reading from cysteine to phenylalanine, the CDR3 counts 15 amino acids. Only the CDR3 part of the read is kept: 45 bases, read in frame from the first base. Broader findings and caveats from the paper: Clinical and demographic metadata were provided uncurated, with the amount varying by source and participant.

As for this clone: Its binding antigen is unknown. Base qualities are not provided; no much larger clone lies one nucleotide away.

Source material: peripheral blood. The rearranged chain carries TRBV21-1 and TRBJ1-4; TRBD1 reflects the table's D call only, with no check against the DNA. TRBV21-1 constitutes a pseudogene. The sequence derives from a man aged 50 to 59 with acute or convalescent COVID-19. Here is the DNA: TGTGCCAGCAGCAAAGTCTTGCCAGGGGATGAAAAACTGTTTTTT. Its translation reads: CASSKVLPGDEKLFF.